Presented here are 2 T cell receptor beta chains from one specimen sequenced in a study of cytomegalovirus exposure and HLA in healthy donors. 60 Vbeta and 13 Jbeta primers were used in PCR. Only in-frame clones appear in the TCRdb table, and some are missing; sequencing was by immunoSEQ multiplex PCR. The sample records 90,000 to 110,000 clones, approximately 16% being singletons. The specimen was PBMCs. The receptors here all came from a female donor in good health and CMV-seronegative.

The gene calls are TRBV25-1 and TRBJ2-3; 8 bases agree with TRBD1. The trim removed 3 bases at V and 6 bases at J, leaving 14 bases unmatched. The CDR3 spans 17 residues. Germline loops: CDR1 MGHDK, CDR2 SYGVNS. CDR3 in DNA: TGTGCCAGCAGTGATTTGGACGGGACAGGTCTGTCGGATACGCAGTATTTT. It codes for CASSDLDGTGLSDTQYF. The whole variable domain, remainder taken from reference TRBV25-1 and TRBJ2-3, is EADIYQTPRYLVIGTGKKITLECSQTMGHDKMYWYQQDPGMELHLIHYSYGVNSTEKGDLSSESTVSRIRTEHFPLTLESARPSHTSQYLCASSDLDGTGLSDTQYFGPGTRLTVL.

This clone was counted between two and nine times. The chain joins TRBV5-4 to TRBJ2-5, with TRBD2 identical over 11 bases. This CDR3 has 15 amino acids. The V gene end was trimmed by 5 bases and the J gene end by 4 bases; junction bases not matched to a gene: 7. The germline V gene encodes CDR1 SGHNT and CDR2 YYREEE (reference sequence). As DNA, the CDR3 is TGTGCCAGCAGTCGTAGCGGGGGGGCCCGAGAGACCCAGTACTTC. This sequence encodes CASSRSGGARETQYF.